This is a list of T cell receptor beta chains from one sample in a study of blood T cell repertoires in COVID-19. Data came from immunoSEQ multiplex PCR; TCRdb stores just in-frame clones and leaves some out. The data hold tens of thousands of clones, with roughly 90% observed a single time. Sequenced sample: peripheral blood. The source is a man between 65 and 85 years old with active or convalescent COVID-19. Each CDR3 is given with its conserved first and last residue. Fields, in order: J gene, V gene, clone size, CDR3 protein. Clone size, where shown, is once, few, many, or a class for clones that have expanded.

J: TRBJ2-7; V: TRBV6-2/TRBV6-3; size: -; CDR3: CASSYQGGTYEQYF
J: TRBJ2-5; V: TRBV5-6; size: -; CDR3: CASSLGSYQETQYF
J: TRBJ1-1; V: TRBV18; size: -; CDR3: CASSPTGFYTEAFF
J: TRBJ1-5; V: TRBV30; size: -; CDR3: CAWSSEPQHF
J: TRBJ2-2; V: TRBV6-5; size: once; CDR3: CASSYDRGRTGELFF
J: TRBJ1-5; V: TRBV7-2; size: -; CDR3: CASSLARNRYDQPQHF
J: TRBJ1-1; V: TRBV10-2; size: -; CDR3: CASKATNTEAFF
J: TRBJ1-2; V: TRBV19; size: -; CDR3: CASSTLDQVAIMANYGYTF
J: TRBJ2-1; V: TRBV14; size: few; CDR3: CASSPGLAKRGTAYNEQFF
J: TRBJ2-3; V: TRBV19; size: -; CDR3: CASRTVYPTDTQYF
J: TRBJ1-1; V: TRBV19; size: -; CDR3: CASSMSFGTEAFF
J: TRBJ2-1; V: TRBV10-1; size: -; CDR3: CASSGTSGVNEQFF
J: TRBJ2-7; V: TRBV7-2; size: -; CDR3: CASSSAGTKGEQYF
J: TRBJ1-5; V: TRBV30; size: -; CDR3: CAWSRGQGAGQPQHF
J: TRBJ1-2; V: TRBV4-1; size: -; CDR3: CASSQDFSLLGFDAGYTF
J: TRBJ1-1; V: TRBV11-1; size: few; CDR3: CASSFAGETGDEAFF
J: TRBJ1-3; V: TRBV5-4; size: -; CDR3: CASSLNRGQGNTIYF
J: TRBJ2-7; V: TRBV30; size: once; CDR3: CAWSVRRGQLYEQYF
J: TRBJ2-5; V: TRBV9; size: -; CDR3: CASSVNAGGQETQYF
J: TRBJ2-1; V: TRBV27; size: -; CDR3: CASRSGTGPYNEQFF
J: TRBJ2-2; V: TRBV5-6; size: few; CDR3: CASSPGAGELFF